Below, 12 T cell receptor beta chains from the same sample are listed, as sequenced in a study of cytomegalovirus exposure and HLA in healthy donors. Produced via immunoSEQ multiplex PCR; TCRdb's table is partial and in-frame only. The sample holds 250,000 or so clones, roughly 90% seen once. The sample comprised PBMCs. The receptors stem from a woman aged 18-30 years in good health and CMV-seronegative.

J is TRBJ2-7 and V is TRBV30; D is unresolved. The ends were cut back, 2 bases at V and 4 bases at J, with 9 bases in the middle. From germline, CDR1 is GTSNPN and CDR2 SVGIG (reference sequence). The CDR3 sequence is 12 residues long. CDR3 in amino acids: CAWSTGKYEQYF. The CDR3 region has the DNA TGTGCCTGGAGTACGGGTAAATACGAGCAGTACTTC.

This chain uses TRBV7-2 with TRBJ1-2; unclear D gene. Trimming shortened V by 3 bases and J by 8 bases, and 10 bases separated the two germline ends. This CDR3 region has 12 residues. Germline loops: CDR1 SGHTA, CDR2 FQGNSA. DNA for the CDR3: TGTGCCAGCAGCTTCTTGACTGGCGGCTACACCTTC. Protein: CASSFLTGGYTF.

CDR3: CASSSGGDSTDTQYF. Here the CDR3 DNA reads TGTGCCAGCAGCTCTGGGGGGGACAGCACAGATACGCAGTATTTT. This chain joins TRBV7-9 and TRBJ2-3; 7 bases map to TRBD2. With 4 bases clipped from V and 0 bases from J, the junction kept 4 bases outside the gene matches. This CDR3 has 15 amino acids. Germline V CDR1 and CDR2: SEHNR, FQNEAQ (reference sequence).

The CDR3, as DNA: TGTGCCAGCAGTTATACAGCGGGGGGCGTCACAGATACGCAGTATTTT. Translating it yields CASSYTAGGVTDTQYF. V gene TRBV6-5 combines with J gene TRBJ2-3; 9 bases are shared with TRBD2. Germline V gene data show CDR1 as MNHEY and CDR2 as SVGAGI. V shed 3 bases, J shed 2 bases, and the junction held 6 bases outside the gene matches. This CDR3 contains 16 residues.

The J gene is TRBJ2-7, the V gene TRBV7-2, with 9 positions matching TRBD2. The junction had 5 bases not matched to a gene; V was cut back by 1 base and J by 7 bases. This CDR3 is 14 amino acids long. Looked up from germline, CDR1 is SGHTA and CDR2 is FQGNSA. In DNA form, the CDR3 reads TGTGCCAGCAGCTTAGGCGGGGGGGCGTTAGAGCAGTACTTC. This gives the protein CASSLGGGALEQYF.

V and J are TRBV2 and TRBJ1-1, with 9 bases matching TRBD1. Germline CDR1 and CDR2: SNHLY and FYNNEI. J gave up 0 bases and V 4 bases, and 9 bases lay outside the gene matches. The CDR3 sequence is 17 residues long. The CDR3 here is CASSVNRDRVMNTEAFF. CDR3 nucleotides: TGTGCCAGCAGTGTTAACCGGGACAGGGTCATGAACACTGAAGCTTTCTTT.

The chain has TRBV4-1 and TRBJ2-4; 14 bases agree with TRBD2. With 0 bases clipped from V and 9 bases from J, the junction kept 4 bases outside the gene matches. This CDR3 has 16 residues. CDR1 MGHRA and CDR2 YSYEKL come from the germline V gene. The CDR3 here is CASSQEAGLAGGIQYF. The CDR3 DNA follows: TGCGCCAGCAGCCAAGAAGCCGGACTAGCGGGGGGCATTCAGTACTTC.

The chain has TRBV7-9 and TRBJ1-6; D possibly corresponds to TRBD1 (5 bases). Looked up from germline, CDR1 is SEHNR and CDR2 is FQNEAQ (reference sequence). Trimming shortened V by 6 bases and J by 5 bases, and 14 bases separated the two germline ends. CDR3 length: 15 residues. This CDR3 reads CASRSRQTHNSPLHF. In nucleotides, the CDR3 is TGTGCCAGCAGGAGCCGACAGACCCATAATTCACCCCTCCACTTT.

The chain carries TRBV6-5 and TRBJ2-2; maybe TRBD2 (7 bases). The germline V gene has CDR1 MNHEY and CDR2 SVGAGI. Trimming took 6 bases from V and 0 from J, leaving 8 bases between them. This CDR3 is built from 14 residues. In DNA, the CDR3 is TGTGCCAGCAGGGGGGGGCCGAACACCGGGGAGCTGTTTTTT. Translation gives CASRGGPNTGELFF.

V gene TRBV6-6 combines with J gene TRBJ2-1; unclear D gene. The V end lost 2 bases, the J end lost 5 bases, and 10 bases lay between the germline ends. Germline V gene lookup returns CDR1 MNHNY and CDR2 SVGAGI (reference sequence). This CDR3 comprises 14 residues. CDR3: CASSYELRNNEQFF. CDR3 coding DNA: TGTGCCAGCAGTTACGAACTCCGAAACAATGAGCAGTTCTTC.

This clone has just one count. This chain joins TRBV4-1 and TRBJ1-4; 7 nucleotides align to TRBD1. From germline, CDR1 is MGHRA and CDR2 YSYEKL. The CDR3 totals 15 residues. V lost 3 bases and J lost 3; bases outside the gene matches: 4. CDR3 sequence reads: CASSHHQGANEKLFF. The CDR3 DNA is TGCGCCAGCAGCCATCACCAGGGGGCTAATGAAAAACTGTTTTTT.

This CDR3 is CASSGGRGQETQYF. The CDR3 DNA follows: TGTGCCAGCAGTGGTGGCAGAGGTCAAGAGACCCAGTACTTC. The genes are TRBV6-1 and TRBJ2-5; D gene unclear. The CDR3 has 14 amino acids. CDR1 is MNHNS and CDR2 is SASEGT in the germline V gene. Trimming cost V 4 bases and J 2 bases, with 11 bases left between them.